The rows below give T cell receptor beta chains drawn from one sample of a study of cytomegalovirus exposure and HLA in healthy donors. Libraries were prepared by immunoSEQ multiplex PCR; TCRdb keeps only in-frame clonotypes and omits some of them. In the table there are about 94,000 clones, roughly 72% of which are singletons. What was sequenced was PBMCs. The source is a man aged 25 to 45 in good health and CMV-seropositive. CDR3s include the opening cysteine and the closing phenylalanine or tryptophan. The order of the fields is CDR3 length, V gene, D gene, clone size, J gene, CDR3 protein, CDR3 DNA. D genes are given only for firm matches. Clone size is not always given. Where it is, it says once, few, many or a class for expanded clones.

CDR3 length: 15
V gene: TRBV6-5
D gene: -
clone size: -
J gene: TRBJ1-1
CDR3 protein: CASSWRQSLNTEAFF
CDR3 DNA: TGTGCCAGCAGTTGGAGACAGTCCCTGAACACTGAAGCTTTCTTT

CDR3 length: 16
V gene: TRBV19
D gene: -
clone size: few
J gene: TRBJ2-3
CDR3 protein: CASSYSSRVVTDTQYF
CDR3 DNA: TGTGCCAGTTCCTATAGCTCGCGGGTCGTCACAGATACGCAGTATTTT

CDR3 length: 13
V gene: TRBV29-1
D gene: TRBD1
clone size: -
J gene: TRBJ1-2
CDR3 protein: CSVEGQGFYGYTF
CDR3 DNA: TGCAGCGTTGAAGGACAGGGGTTCTATGGCTACACCTTC

CDR3 length: 17
V gene: TRBV28
D gene: TRBD1
clone size: -
J gene: TRBJ2-6
CDR3 protein: CASSFATGGTGANVLTF
CDR3 DNA: TGTGCCAGCAGTTTCGCGACAGGGGGTACTGGGGCCAACGTCCTGACTTTC

CDR3 length: 17
V gene: TRBV9
D gene: -
clone size: -
J gene: TRBJ2-3
CDR3 protein: CASSVAPLGAIADTQYF
CDR3 DNA: TGTGCCAGCAGCGTAGCCCCCCTAGGGGCAATCGCAGATACGCAGTATTTT

CDR3 length: 18
V gene: TRBV5-1
D gene: -
clone size: few
J gene: TRBJ1-2
CDR3 protein: CASNRSTAGRGANYGYTF
CDR3 DNA: TGCGCCAGCAACCGTTCGACGGCAGGCCGGGGGGCTAACTATGGCTACACCTTC

CDR3 length: 15
V gene: TRBV5-4
D gene: -
clone size: -
J gene: TRBJ2-5
CDR3 protein: CASSVGPGGQETQYF
CDR3 DNA: TGTGCCAGCAGCGTGGGCCCTGGCGGCCAAGAGACCCAGTACTTC

CDR3 length: 14
V gene: TRBV2
D gene: TRBD2
clone size: -
J gene: TRBJ2-5
CDR3 protein: CASPSTSVQETQYF
CDR3 DNA: TGTGCCAGCCCGTCAACTAGCGTACAAGAGACCCAGTACTTC

CDR3 length: 13
V gene: TRBV29-1
D gene: -
clone size: -
J gene: TRBJ1-4
CDR3 protein: CSVRDSTNEKLFF
CDR3 DNA: TGCAGCGTTCGGGATTCAACTAATGAAAAACTGTTTTTT

CDR3 length: 15
V gene: TRBV5-1
D gene: TRBD2
clone size: -
J gene: TRBJ2-3
CDR3 protein: CASSLTRGTTDTQYF
CDR3 DNA: TGCGCCAGCAGCTTAACGCGGGGGACTACAGATACGCAGTATTTT

CDR3 length: 13
V gene: TRBV30
D gene: -
clone size: -
J gene: TRBJ1-4
CDR3 protein: CAWSYRVREKLFF
CDR3 DNA: TGTGCCTGGAGTTACAGGGTCCGCGAAAAACTGTTTTTT

CDR3 length: 11
V gene: TRBV29-1
D gene: -
clone size: few
J gene: TRBJ2-4
CDR3 protein: CSVRTDDIQYF
CDR3 DNA: TGCAGCGTCCGGACAGACGACATTCAGTACTTC

CDR3 length: 16
V gene: TRBV18
D gene: TRBD1
clone size: -
J gene: TRBJ2-2
CDR3 protein: CASSPPSGGFTGELFF
CDR3 DNA: TGTGCCAGCTCACCACCGTCAGGGGGCTTCACCGGGGAGCTGTTTTTT

CDR3 length: 16
V gene: TRBV27
D gene: TRBD2
clone size: -
J gene: TRBJ2-7
CDR3 protein: CASSGSGGRQPIEQYF
CDR3 DNA: TGTGCCAGCAGTGGGTCGGGCGGGAGGCAACCTATCGAGCAGTACTTC

CDR3 length: 11
V gene: TRBV29-1
D gene: TRBD2
clone size: -
J gene: TRBJ2-3
CDR3 protein: CSAGLVSTQYF
CDR3 DNA: TGCAGCGCTGGACTAGTCAGTACGCAGTATTTT

CDR3 length: 11
V gene: TRBV30
D gene: -
clone size: -
J gene: TRBJ1-1
CDR3 protein: CASNKQAEAFF
CDR3 DNA: TGTGCCTCAAACAAACAGGCTGAAGCTTTCTTT

CDR3 length: 15
V gene: TRBV9
D gene: -
clone size: -
J gene: TRBJ1-5
CDR3 protein: CASSVSGQLNQPQHF
CDR3 DNA: TGTGCCAGCAGCGTATCCGGACAGCTTAATCAGCCCCAGCATTTT

CDR3 length: 16
V gene: TRBV27
D gene: -
clone size: -
J gene: TRBJ1-3
CDR3 protein: CASSSYRDGSGNTIYF
CDR3 DNA: TGTGCCAGCAGTTCATACAGGGATGGCTCTGGAAACACCATATATTTT

CDR3 length: 17
V gene: TRBV15
D gene: -
clone size: -
J gene: TRBJ1-4
CDR3 protein: CATSRDNLRALGQKLFF
CDR3 DNA: TGTGCCACCAGCAGAGACAACCTCCGGGCCCTGGGGCAAAAACTGTTTTTT

CDR3 length: 11
V gene: TRBV20-1
D gene: -
clone size: -
J gene: TRBJ2-1
CDR3 protein: CSARVQAEQFF
CDR3 DNA: TGCAGTGCTAGAGTTCAGGCCGAGCAGTTCTTC

CDR3 length: 15
V gene: TRBV18
D gene: TRBD1
clone size: -
J gene: TRBJ2-2
CDR3 protein: CASSLQGAKTGELFF
CDR3 DNA: TGTGCCAGCTCACTTCAGGGGGCTAAGACCGGGGAGCTGTTTTTT

CDR3 length: 14
V gene: TRBV19
D gene: TRBD1
clone size: -
J gene: TRBJ1-5
CDR3 protein: CASSGTDSNQPQHF
CDR3 DNA: TGTGCCAGTAGCGGGACAGATAGCAATCAGCCCCAGCATTTT

CDR3 length: 15
V gene: TRBV7-2
D gene: TRBD2
clone size: -
J gene: TRBJ2-3
CDR3 protein: CASSDQRGATDTQYF
CDR3 DNA: TGTGCCAGCAGCGACCAGCGGGGGGCCACAGATACGCAGTATTTT

CDR3 length: 15
V gene: TRBV9
D gene: -
clone size: -
J gene: TRBJ1-5
CDR3 protein: CASSPRLGRNQPQHF
CDR3 DNA: TGTGCCAGCAGCCCAAGACTGGGGAGGAATCAGCCCCAGCATTTT

CDR3 length: 15
V gene: TRBV10-3
D gene: -
clone size: -
J gene: TRBJ2-1
CDR3 protein: CATSLGSGRGNEQFF
CDR3 DNA: TGTGCCACCTCTTTGGGGAGCGGCCGAGGAAATGAGCAGTTCTTC

CDR3 length: 11
V gene: TRBV28
D gene: -
clone size: -
J gene: TRBJ1-2
CDR3 protein: CASSPQGGYTF
CDR3 DNA: TGTGCCAGCAGTCCCCAGGGAGGCTACACCTTC

CDR3 length: 14
V gene: TRBV7-9
D gene: -
clone size: -
J gene: TRBJ2-3
CDR3 protein: CASSLTTSTDTQYF
CDR3 DNA: TGTGCCAGCAGCCTTACTACAAGCACAGATACGCAGTATTTT

CDR3 length: 15
V gene: TRBV9
D gene: TRBD1
clone size: -
J gene: TRBJ2-2
CDR3 protein: CASSPGTVNTGELFF
CDR3 DNA: TGTGCCAGCAGCCCCGGGACAGTGAACACCGGGGAGCTGTTTTTT

CDR3 length: 15
V gene: TRBV4-1
D gene: TRBD1
clone size: -
J gene: TRBJ2-7
CDR3 protein: CASSLAGTDDYEQYF
CDR3 DNA: TGCGCCAGCAGCCTTGCCGGGACAGATGACTACGAGCAGTACTTC

CDR3 length: 15
V gene: TRBV5-1
D gene: -
clone size: -
J gene: TRBJ2-7
CDR3 protein: CASSRDGQGQGEQYF
CDR3 DNA: TGCGCCAGCAGCCGCGATGGGCAGGGACAAGGCGAGCAGTACTTC

CDR3 length: 15
V gene: TRBV6-5
D gene: TRBD1
clone size: -
J gene: TRBJ2-7
CDR3 protein: CASSSRDRAIHEQYF
CDR3 DNA: TGTGCCAGCAGTTCCCGGGACAGGGCAATCCACGAGCAGTACTTC

CDR3 length: 11
V gene: TRBV29-1
D gene: TRBD1
clone size: few
J gene: TRBJ1-1
CDR3 protein: CSCDREAEAFF
CDR3 DNA: TGCAGCTGCGACAGGGAGGCTGAAGCTTTCTTT

CDR3 length: 15
V gene: TRBV18
D gene: -
clone size: -
J gene: TRBJ1-1
CDR3 protein: CASSPGTTTNTEAFF
CDR3 DNA: TGTGCCAGCTCACCCGGGACTACTACCAACACTGAAGCTTTCTTT

CDR3 length: 12
V gene: TRBV10-1
D gene: -
clone size: once
J gene: TRBJ2-1
CDR3 protein: CASTTGSDEQFF
CDR3 DNA: TGCGCCAGCACCACAGGGAGCGATGAGCAGTTCTTC

CDR3 length: 14
V gene: TRBV7-7
D gene: -
clone size: -
J gene: TRBJ1-1
CDR3 protein: CASSPGGSNTEAFF
CDR3 DNA: TGTGCCAGCAGCCCCGGGGGATCCAACACTGAAGCTTTCTTT

CDR3 length: 14
V gene: TRBV19
D gene: -
clone size: few
J gene: TRBJ1-1
CDR3 protein: CASSPETLNTEAFF
CDR3 DNA: TGTGCCAGTAGTCCAGAGACACTGAACACTGAAGCTTTCTTT

CDR3 length: 14
V gene: TRBV7-2
D gene: -
clone size: -
J gene: TRBJ1-1
CDR3 protein: CASNLGGSATEAFF
CDR3 DNA: TGTGCCAGCAACTTAGGAGGGTCGGCCACTGAAGCTTTCTTT

CDR3 length: 14
V gene: TRBV5-1
D gene: -
clone size: -
J gene: TRBJ1-6
CDR3 protein: CASSLMRADSPLHF
CDR3 DNA: TGCGCCAGCAGCTTAATGCGGGCGGATTCACCCCTCCACTTT

CDR3 length: 14
V gene: TRBV7-6
D gene: -
clone size: -
J gene: TRBJ1-5
CDR3 protein: CASSETDSNQPQHF
CDR3 DNA: TGTGCCAGCAGCGAGACAGATAGCAATCAGCCCCAGCATTTT

CDR3 length: 16
V gene: TRBV2
D gene: -
clone size: -
J gene: TRBJ2-2
CDR3 protein: CASSEFPTANTGELFF
CDR3 DNA: TGTGCCAGCAGTGAGTTCCCCACAGCGAACACCGGGGAGCTGTTTTTT

CDR3 length: 15
V gene: TRBV9
D gene: TRBD2
clone size: -
J gene: TRBJ2-1
CDR3 protein: CASSLLAGGYNEQFF
CDR3 DNA: TGTGCCAGTTCTCTCCTAGCGGGGGGGTACAATGAGCAGTTCTTC

CDR3 length: 16
V gene: TRBV4-1
D gene: -
clone size: -
J gene: TRBJ1-3
CDR3 protein: CASSQEASAGGNTIYF
CDR3 DNA: TGCGCCAGCAGCCAAGAGGCCAGTGCGGGAGGAAACACCATATATTTT

CDR3 length: 13
V gene: TRBV29-1
D gene: TRBD2
clone size: -
J gene: TRBJ2-1
CDR3 protein: CSVDRTSASEQFF
CDR3 DNA: TGCAGCGTTGACAGGACTAGCGCCTCTGAGCAGTTCTTC

CDR3 length: 13
V gene: TRBV15
D gene: -
clone size: -
J gene: TRBJ2-7
CDR3 protein: CATSRIPGGRQYF
CDR3 DNA: TGTGCCACCAGCAGAATCCCCGGGGGACGTCAGTACTTC

CDR3 length: 13
V gene: TRBV27
D gene: -
clone size: -
J gene: TRBJ1-5
CDR3 protein: CASSLGLDQPQHF
CDR3 DNA: TGTGCCAGCAGTTTAGGGCTGGATCAGCCCCAGCATTTT

CDR3 length: 13
V gene: TRBV5-1
D gene: -
clone size: few
J gene: TRBJ2-1
CDR3 protein: CASSTNRDNEQFF
CDR3 DNA: TGCGCCAGCAGCACTAATCGGGACAATGAGCAGTTCTTC

CDR3 length: 14
V gene: TRBV7-3
D gene: -
clone size: -
J gene: TRBJ1-3
CDR3 protein: CASSLTGTGNTIYF
CDR3 DNA: TGTGCCAGCAGCTTAACAGGGACAGGAAACACCATATATTTT

CDR3 length: 13
V gene: TRBV10-3
D gene: -
clone size: few
J gene: TRBJ1-1
CDR3 protein: CAISKPGDTEAFF
CDR3 DNA: TGTGCCATCAGTAAACCAGGGGACACTGAAGCTTTCTTT

CDR3 length: 12
V gene: TRBV14
D gene: -
clone size: -
J gene: TRBJ2-7
CDR3 protein: CASSQEAPEQYF
CDR3 DNA: TGTGCCAGCAGCCAAGAGGCTCCCGAGCAGTACTTC

CDR3 length: 14
V gene: TRBV2
D gene: TRBD1
clone size: -
J gene: TRBJ1-6
CDR3 protein: CASKGQAPNSPLHF
CDR3 DNA: TGTGCCAGCAAGGGACAGGCCCCTAATTCACCCCTCCACTTT

CDR3 length: 13
V gene: TRBV6-1
D gene: -
clone size: -
J gene: TRBJ1-2
CDR3 protein: CASSESLGGGYTF
CDR3 DNA: TGTGCCAGCAGTGAATCCCTCGGGGGTGGCTACACCTTC

CDR3 length: 18
V gene: TRBV4-3
D gene: -
clone size: -
J gene: TRBJ2-2
CDR3 protein: CASSQDSPLGSDTGELFF
CDR3 DNA: TGCGCCAGCAGCCAAGATTCACCCCTTGGCAGTGACACCGGGGAGCTGTTTTTT

CDR3 length: 14
V gene: TRBV28
D gene: TRBD2
clone size: -
J gene: TRBJ2-1
CDR3 protein: CASWGLAGPYEQFF
CDR3 DNA: TGTGCCAGCTGGGGACTAGCGGGACCCTATGAGCAGTTCTTC